Shown below are 20 T cell receptor beta chains from a single sample sequenced in a study of blood T cell repertoires in COVID-19. Sequencing was performed with immunoSEQ multiplex PCR; in TCRdb, only in-frame clones are kept and a portion is missing. The sample contains 250,000 to 350,000 clones, about nine tenths of which appear only once. The specimen was peripheral blood. These receptors all come from a woman aged 45-59 years with COVID-19, enrolled during active disease.

The chain employs TRBV19 and TRBJ2-1, with 7 bases that match TRBD2. The length of the CDR3 is 17 residues. Germline assignment: CDR1 LNHDA and CDR2 SQIVND (reference sequence). J gave up 6 bases and V 5 bases, and 16 bases lay outside the gene matches. CDR3 DNA sequence: TGTGCCAGTAGTCCGAGAATTTACGGGCGGGGGATCAATGAGCAGTTCTTC. As protein: CASSPRIYGRGINEQFF.

The gene calls are TRBV5-4 and TRBJ1-1, with 7 bases that match TRBD1. Germline CDR1 SGHNT, CDR2 YYREEE (reference sequence). With V trimmed by 1 base and J by 8 bases, 8 bases remained unmatched. The CDR3 covers 14 residues. CDR3 region: CASSLFPVGQEAFF. CDR3 nucleotide sequence: TGTGCCAGCAGCTTGTTTCCCGTGGGACAGGAAGCTTTCTTT.

The chain joins TRBV6-5 to TRBJ2-1, with 8 bases lining up with TRBD1. Germline-derived CDR1 and CDR2 are MNHEY and SVGAGI. Unmatched junction bases numbered 5, after V lost 0 bases and J lost 7 bases. This CDR3 contains 15 residues. The CDR3 here is CASSYSRQGANEQFF. CDR3 DNA: TGTGCCAGCAGTTACTCTCGCCAGGGGGCGAATGAGCAGTTCTTC.

The rearrangement links TRBV15 to TRBJ2-5; D might be TRBD1 (6 bases). This CDR3 contains 15 residues. Trimming cost V 1 base and J 0 bases, with 9 bases left between them. Germline CDR1 and CDR2: LNHNV and YYDKDF (reference sequence). The CDR3 DNA follows: TGTGCCACCAGCAGAGGCCAGGGGTACCAAGAGACCCAGTACTTC. Protein: CATSRGQGYQETQYF.

The chain couples TRBV5-6 to TRBJ2-5; 7 bases are a match to TRBD2. The CDR3 consists of 15 residues. Germline V gene lookup returns CDR1 SGHDT and CDR2 YYEEEE. After removal of 7 bases from V and 5 bases from J, the junction contained 14 bases not matched to a gene. CDR3 loop: CASSKTGREMETQYF. CDR3 sequence (DNA): TGTGCCAGCTCAAAGACGGGGCGGGAGATGGAGACCCAGTACTTC. Full variable domain (missing parts from reference TRBV5-6 and TRBJ2-5): DAGVTQSPTHLIKTRGQQVTLRCSPKSGHDTVSWYQQALGQGPQFIFQYYEEEERQRGNFPDRFSGHQFPNYSSELNVNALLLGDSALYLCASSKTGREMETQYFGPGTRLLVL.

CDR3 amino acids: CASSLGGRYTEAFF. The CDR3 DNA reads TGTGCCAGCAGCTTGGGGGGGCGGTACACTGAAGCTTTCTTT. The rearrangement uses TRBV5-6 and TRBJ1-1; D might be TRBD1 (6 bases). The germline V and J ends were trimmed by 0 bases and 3 bases, with 9 bases remaining between them. This CDR3 contains 14 residues. Germline V gene lookup returns CDR1 SGHDT and CDR2 YYEEEE.

The genes are TRBV27 and TRBJ1-5; D is possibly TRBD1 (6 bases). The germline V and J ends were trimmed by 5 bases and 6 bases, with 14 bases remaining between them. The CDR3 sequence is 14 residues long. The germline CDR1 and CDR2 sequences are MNHEY and SMNVEV (reference sequence). CDR3 protein: CASSPGGYVQPQHF. In DNA, the CDR3 is TGTGCCAGCAGTCCGGGGGGCTATGTTCAGCCCCAGCATTTT.

The chain joins TRBV10-3 to TRBJ2-7; 10 nucleotides agree with TRBD1. Germline lookup yields CDR1 ENHRY and CDR2 SYGVKD. The V gene end was trimmed by 4 bases and the J gene end by 0 bases; junction bases not matched to a gene: 0. The CDR3 contains 14 residues. CDR3 in amino acids: CAISGTGGSYEQYF. The CDR3 DNA reads TGTGCCATCAGTGGGACAGGGGGCTCCTACGAGCAGTACTTC.

The genes are TRBV5-4 and TRBJ2-1; tentatively, D is TRBD2 (5 bases). V lost 2 bases, J lost 8 bases, and 8 bases lay in between. This CDR3 comprises 12 residues. Germline CDR1 SGHNT, CDR2 YYREEE (reference sequence). For the CDR3, the DNA is TGTGCCAGCAGCTTTTCGGGGTATGAGCAGTTCTTC. Its translation: CASSFSGYEQFF.

The CDR3 sequence: CASSPLPSYNEQFF. In nucleotides, the CDR3 is TGTGCCAGCAGCCCACTCCCCTCCTACAATGAGCAGTTCTTC. The chain uses TRBV6-5 and TRBJ2-1; no firm D call. V was pared by 6 bases and J by 0 bases, with 9 bases between. CDR1 MNHEY and CDR2 SVGAGI come from the germline V gene. The CDR3 totals 14 residues.

The rearrangement links TRBV5-6 to TRBJ2-2, with 11 bases identical to TRBD2. This CDR3 comprises 18 residues. Germline V gene data show CDR1 as SGHDT and CDR2 as YYEEEE. The trim removed 4 bases at V and 2 bases at J, leaving 10 bases unmatched. The CDR3 nucleotides read TGTGCCAGCAGCCCCCCGGGACTAGCGGTCTTTAACACCGGGGAGCTGTTTTTT. Translated, it gives CASSPPGLAVFNTGELFF.

The J gene is TRBJ1-1, the V gene TRBV4-2; 8 positions agree with TRBD1. Germline V lookup: CDR1 LGHNA, CDR2 YNFKEQ. J gave up 1 base and V 2 bases, and 3 bases lay outside the gene matches. This CDR3 comprises 15 residues. The CDR3 bases are TGTGCCAGCAGCCAAAAGACAGGGGCGAACACTGAAGCTTTCTTT. Its protein product is CASSQKTGANTEAFF.

This chain connects TRBV5-1 to TRBJ2-1, with 7 nucleotides matching TRBD2. J gave up 1 base and V 2 bases, and 6 bases lay outside the gene matches. CDR3 length: 16 amino acids. The germline CDR1 and CDR2 sequences are SGHRS and YFSETQ. The CDR3 DNA reads as TGCGCCAGCAGCTTAGCGGGAACGGTTTCCTACAATGAGCAGTTCTTC. Its translation: CASSLAGTVSYNEQFF.

The chain is built from TRBV11-2 and TRBJ2-7, with TRBD1 as a possible D gene (5 bases). This CDR3 is 14 amino acids long. Trimming removed 0 bases at V and 0 bases at J, with 6 bases between. Germline V gene lookup returns CDR1 SGHAT and CDR2 FQNNGV. The CDR3 loop reads CASSLEQVSYEQYF. The CDR3 DNA reads as TGTGCCAGCAGCTTAGAACAGGTCTCCTACGAGCAGTACTTC.

The chain links TRBV5-6 to TRBJ2-2, with TRBD2 matching over 14 bases. This CDR3 is built from 15 residues. Germline CDR1 SGHDT, CDR2 YYEEEE. V shed 7 bases, J shed 6 bases, and the junction held 5 bases outside the gene matches. The CDR3 sequence: CASGLAGGLAGELFF. DNA of the CDR3: TGTGCCAGCGGACTAGCGGGAGGATTGGCCGGGGAGCTGTTTTTT.

This chain links TRBV30 with TRBJ2-7, with D tentatively TRBD2 (5 bases). The CDR3 contains 14 residues. V lost 1 base, J lost 6 bases, and 16 bases lay in between. Germline V gene sequence: CDR1 GTSNPN, CDR2 SVGIG (reference sequence). The CDR3 region is CAWSGPTGYGEQYF. In DNA form, the CDR3 reads TGTGCCTGGAGTGGTCCGACGGGATACGGCGAGCAGTACTTC.

CDR3 bases: TGTGCCATCAGACCGGGACAAAACAATGAGCAGTTCTTC. Translation: CAIRPGQNNEQFF. The rearrangement joins TRBV10-3 to TRBJ2-1; D is possibly TRBD1 (6 bases). Trimming took off 6 bases at V and 5 bases at J, with 11 bases between the two ends. From germline, CDR1 is ENHRY and CDR2 SYGVKD. The CDR3 loop spans 13 amino acids.

The chain carries TRBV11-2 and TRBJ1-4; no clear D. The germline V gene encodes CDR1 SGHAT and CDR2 FQNNGV. V was cut by 1 base and J by 8 bases, with 8 bases left in between. CDR3 size: 13 residues. The DNA of the CDR3 is TGTGCCAGCAGCTTAGGAGTGGGCGAAAAACTGTTTTTT. Amino acid sequence: CASSLGVGEKLFF.

The chain joins TRBV19 to TRBJ1-6, with D perhaps matching TRBD1 (5 bases). From germline, CDR1 is LNHDA and CDR2 SQIVND (reference sequence). The V end lost 7 bases, the J end lost 8 bases, and 18 bases lay between the germline ends. The CDR3 consists of 15 residues. The CDR3 DNA follows: TGTGCCAGTACTTATAACTGGGGCCTGGATTCACCCCTCCACTTT. Residues: CASTYNWGLDSPLHF.

V is TRBV4-3 and J is TRBJ2-5; 10 bases fit TRBD2. The germline CDR1 and CDR2 sequences are LGHNA and YSLEER. The J segment lost 4 bases and the V segment lost 0 bases, leaving 8 bases of the junction unmatched. The CDR3 consists of 17 residues. CDR3 amino acids: CASSQDISSGRAETQYF. CDR3 nucleotide sequence: TGCGCCAGCAGCCAAGATATCTCGAGCGGGAGGGCAGAGACCCAGTACTTC.